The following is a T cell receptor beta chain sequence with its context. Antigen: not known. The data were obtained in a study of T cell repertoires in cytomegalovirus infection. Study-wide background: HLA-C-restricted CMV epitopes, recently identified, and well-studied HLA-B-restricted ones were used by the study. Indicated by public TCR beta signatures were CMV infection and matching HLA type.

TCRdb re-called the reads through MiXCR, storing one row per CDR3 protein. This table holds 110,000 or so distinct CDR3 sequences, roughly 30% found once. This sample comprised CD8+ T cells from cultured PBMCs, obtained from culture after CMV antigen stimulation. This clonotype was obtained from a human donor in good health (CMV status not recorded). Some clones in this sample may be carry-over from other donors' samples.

DNA for the CDR3: TGTGCCAGTAGTATAGTGATCGGCCCCGCCGAAGAGACCCAGTACTTC. Encoded protein: CASSIVIGPAEETQYF. V and J are TRBV19 and TRBJ2-5; D remains unclear. Germline loops: CDR1 LNHDA, CDR2 SQIVND (reference sequence). This CDR3 spans 16 amino acids. The V gene lost 1 base and the J gene lost 3 bases, with 15 bases spanning the gap. The entire variable domain, with the rest obtained from reference TRBV19 and TRBJ2-5, is as follows: DGGITQSPKYLFRKEGQNVTLSCEQNLNHDAMYWYRQDPGQGLRLIYYSQIVNDFQKGDIAEGYSVSREKKESFPLTVTSAQKNPTAFYLCASSIVIGPAEETQYFGPGTRLLVL.